This T cell receptor beta chain derives from a study of beta chain features in type 1 diabetes. At the level of the study: Healthy donors and patients showed comparable age, gender and cell yields.

As for this clone: The antigen remains undetermined.

Study results and caveats: The study notes PCR might favor shorter templates equally in patients and controls. Type 1 diabetes patients showed a moderate but significant shortening of TCRB CDR3s in all four CD4+ subsets.

J lost 9 bases, V lost 7 bases, and 9 bases had no gene match. The CDR3 sequence is 14 residues long. Germline loops: CDR1 SNHLY, CDR2 FYNNEI. The isolated RNA, all of it, was reverse transcribed, so expressed TCRB transcripts were what got sequenced. The assay was immunoSEQ multiplex PCR, and TCRdb's table has in-frame clones only and misses some. The sample has around 280,000 clones; approximately 15% are singletons. The chain combines TRBV2 with TRBJ2-4; 10 bases match TRBD1. The receptor was derived from a man aged 18 to 35 with type 1 diabetes. The sequenced material came from naive CD4+ T cells from blood. The CDR3 is CASKPGQGSPIQYF. Written as DNA, the CDR3 is TGTGCCAGCAAGCCGGGACAGGGGTCTCCCATTCAGTACTTC.